This TCR beta chain was sequenced for a study of blood T cell repertoires in COVID-19. Here immunoSEQ multiplex PCR was the method, and the copy in TCRdb shows in-frame clones only, minus some. The table has fewer than 60,000 clones, approximately 85% seen once; the top ten hold around 6%. CDR3 size: 14 residues. Germline V gene data show CDR1 as SQVTM and CDR2 as ANQGSEA. Losses at the gene ends were 7 bases for V and 3 bases for J; bases not matched to a gene: 7. This chain links TRBV29-1 with TRBJ2-3, with TRBD1 identical over 10 bases. Material: peripheral blood. The TCR sequence derives from a man in his 60s with acute or convalescent COVID-19. This CDR3 is CSALTGGSTDTQYF. The CDR3 nucleotides read TGCAGCGCCCTGACAGGGGGCAGTACAGATACGCAGTATTTT.